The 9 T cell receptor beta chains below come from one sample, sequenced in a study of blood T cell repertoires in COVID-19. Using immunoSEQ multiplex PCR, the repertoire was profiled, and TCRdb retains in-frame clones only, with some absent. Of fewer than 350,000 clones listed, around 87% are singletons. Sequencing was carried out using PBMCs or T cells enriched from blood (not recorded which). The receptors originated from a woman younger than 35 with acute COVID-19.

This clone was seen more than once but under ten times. The CDR3, as DNA: TGCGCCAGCAGCCAAGATGGCGGGAACACCGGGGAGCTGTTTTTT. This translates into CASSQDGGNTGELFF. The chain recombines TRBV4-1 with TRBJ2-2; D unclear. The germline V gene has CDR1 MGHRA and CDR2 YSYEKL. V lost 0 bases and J 1 base, leaving 6 bases between the germline ends. The CDR3 covers 15 residues.

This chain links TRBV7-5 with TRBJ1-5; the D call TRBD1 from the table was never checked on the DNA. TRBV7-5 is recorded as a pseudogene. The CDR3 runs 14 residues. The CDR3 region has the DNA TGTGCCAGAAGCCCCCGACATGCCAATCAGCCCCAGCATTTT. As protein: CARSPRHANQPQHF.

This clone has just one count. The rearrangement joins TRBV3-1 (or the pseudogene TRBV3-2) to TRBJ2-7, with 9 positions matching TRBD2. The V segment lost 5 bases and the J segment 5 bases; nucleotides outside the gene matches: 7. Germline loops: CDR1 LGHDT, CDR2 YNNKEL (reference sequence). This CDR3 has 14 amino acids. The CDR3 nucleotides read TGTGCCAGCAGCACCGGGACTAGCCTACACGAGCAGTACTTC. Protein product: CASSTGTSLHEQYF.

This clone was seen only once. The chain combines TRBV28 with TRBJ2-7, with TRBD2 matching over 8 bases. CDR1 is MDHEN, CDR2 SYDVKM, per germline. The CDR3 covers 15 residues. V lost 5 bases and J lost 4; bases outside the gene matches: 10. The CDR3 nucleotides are TGTGCCAGCAGTCCCGGGGGGGACCTCTCTTACGAGCAGTACTTC. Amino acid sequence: CASSPGGDLSYEQYF.

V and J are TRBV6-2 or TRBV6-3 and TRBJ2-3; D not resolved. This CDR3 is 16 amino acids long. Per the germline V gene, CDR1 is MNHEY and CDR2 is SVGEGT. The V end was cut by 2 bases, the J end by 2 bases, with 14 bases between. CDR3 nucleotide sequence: TGTGCCAGCAGTTACGGTTTGGAGCGCGACACAGATACGCAGTATTTT. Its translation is CASSYGLERDTDTQYF.

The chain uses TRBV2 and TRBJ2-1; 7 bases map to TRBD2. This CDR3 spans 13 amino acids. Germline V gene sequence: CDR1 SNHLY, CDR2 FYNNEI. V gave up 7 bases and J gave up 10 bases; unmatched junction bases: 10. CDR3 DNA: TGTGCCAGCACCGAAGTGGCTAGCGGAGAGCAGTTCTTC. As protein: CASTEVASGEQFF.

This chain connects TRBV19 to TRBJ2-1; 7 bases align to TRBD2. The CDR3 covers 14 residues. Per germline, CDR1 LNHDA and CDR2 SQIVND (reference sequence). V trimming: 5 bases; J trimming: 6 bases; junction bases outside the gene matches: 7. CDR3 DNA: TGTGCCAGTAGTTTGAGGGGAGGGGTCAATGAGCAGTTCTTC. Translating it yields CASSLRGGVNEQFF.

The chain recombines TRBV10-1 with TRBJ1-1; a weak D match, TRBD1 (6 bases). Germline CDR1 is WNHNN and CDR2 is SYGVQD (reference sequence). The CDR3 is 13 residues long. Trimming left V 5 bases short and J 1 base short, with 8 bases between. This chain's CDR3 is CASSQTGNTEAFF. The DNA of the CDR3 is TGCGCCAGCAGTCAGACAGGGAACACTGAAGCTTTCTTT.

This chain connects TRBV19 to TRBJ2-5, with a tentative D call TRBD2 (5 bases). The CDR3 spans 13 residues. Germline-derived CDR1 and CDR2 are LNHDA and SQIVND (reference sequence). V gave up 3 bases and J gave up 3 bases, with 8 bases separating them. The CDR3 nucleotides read TGTGCCAGTAGTATGGCGCGGGAAGAGACCCAGTACTTC. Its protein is CASSMAREETQYF.